A selection of T cell receptor beta chains follows, all from one sample in a study of T cell repertoires in cytomegalovirus infection. No antigen has been assigned to these receptors. In TCRdb, the reads were re-called with MiXCR into one record per CDR3 protein. The sample records about half a million distinct CDR3 sequences, 33% being singletons. The sample was cultured PBMCs, taken from culture after CMV antigen stimulation. Receptors originate from a human donor in good health (CMV status not recorded). Some clones in this sample may be carry-over from other donors' samples. CDR3s include the opening cysteine and the closing phenylalanine or tryptophan. D genes are given only for firm matches. Only some rows state a clone size, as once, few, many or a class for expanded clones.

D: NA
size: NA
J: TRBJ1-1
V: TRBV7-6
DNA: TGTGCCAGCAGCTTAGTGAAGAGGACAGCATTTAAGAACACTGAAGCTTTCTTT
CDR3: CASSLVKRTAFKNTEAFF

D: TRBD2
size: NA
J: TRBJ2-3
V: TRBV28
DNA: TGTGCCAGCAGTTTAACTAGCGGTCATTCAGATACGCAGTATTTT
CDR3: CASSLTSGHSDTQYF

D: NA
size: NA
J: TRBJ2-7
V: TRBV6-8
DNA: TGTGCCAGCAGTTACTCCGGCAGGGCTGCCTACGAGCAGTACTTC
CDR3: CASSYSGRAAYEQYF

D: NA
size: NA
J: TRBJ2-1
V: TRBV7-3
DNA: TGTGCCAGCAGCTTATCGGGGGTCGGGTTGGCTGAGCAGTTCTTC
CDR3: CASSLSGVGLAEQFF

D: TRBD1
size: few
J: TRBJ2-2
V: TRBV12-3/TRBV12-4
DNA: TGTGCCAGCAGGCAAGGGACAGGGGAGAGCACCGGGGAGCTGTTTTTT
CDR3: CASRQGTGESTGELFF

D: NA
size: NA
J: TRBJ2-2
V: TRBV24-1
DNA: TGTGCCACCAGTGATTTGACTTCTGAGCGGGACACCGGGGAGCTGTTTTTT
CDR3: CATSDLTSERDTGELFF

D: TRBD2
size: NA
J: TRBJ2-5
V: TRBV12-5
DNA: TGTGCTAGTGCCTATGGGACTAGCGGGAAAGATCGAGAGACCCAGTACTTC
CDR3: CASAYGTSGKDRETQYF

D: NA
size: few
J: TRBJ1-2
V: TRBV12-3/TRBV12-4
DNA: TGTGCCAGCAGTCCCCACGGACAGCTCTATGGCTACACCTTC
CDR3: CASSPHGQLYGYTF

D: NA
size: NA
J: TRBJ1-2
V: TRBV7-9
DNA: TGTGCCAGCAGCTTAGTAGGTTTCGGGGGTCTAACAGATAACTATGGCTACACCTTC
CDR3: CASSLVGFGGLTDNYGYTF

D: NA
size: NA
J: TRBJ1-2
V: TRBV7-2
DNA: TGTGCCAGCAGCGCGGGGGGTGGGGGCAGGTATGGCTACACCTTC
CDR3: CASSAGGGGRYGYTF

D: TRBD1
size: few
J: TRBJ2-5
V: TRBV2
DNA: TGTGCCAGCAGCGAACGGACAGGGGGCCCAACAGGATGGACCCAGTACTTC
CDR3: CASSERTGGPTGWTQYF

D: NA
size: NA
J: TRBJ2-7
V: TRBV5-1
DNA: TGCGCCAGCAGCCCGTCGTCTAGGTCCTACGAGCAGTACTTC
CDR3: CASSPSSRSYEQYF

D: TRBD1
size: few
J: TRBJ1-1
V: TRBV6-2/TRBV6-3
DNA: TGTGCCAGCAGGGAGTGGGGACAGGGAGCTTTCTTT
CDR3: CASREWGQGAFF

D: TRBD1
size: few
J: TRBJ1-2
V: TRBV7-8
DNA: TGTGCCAGCAGCTTTTCGACAGGGTCGGACTATGGCTACACCTTC
CDR3: CASSFSTGSDYGYTF

D: NA
size: many
J: TRBJ1-1
V: TRBV7-9
DNA: TGTGCCAGCACCTCAATGGGGGGGGCGGTTGAAGCTTTCTTT
CDR3: CASTSMGGAVEAFF

D: NA
size: once
J: TRBJ2-3
V: TRBV7-9
DNA: TGTGCCAGCAGCCCATGGGCGAGCACAGATACGCAGTATTTT
CDR3: CASSPWASTDTQYF

D: TRBD2
size: NA
J: TRBJ2-7
V: TRBV20-1
DNA: TGCAGTGCTAGAGATGGACTAGCGGGACTTCTGGGGTCCTACGAGCAGTACTTC
CDR3: CSARDGLAGLLGSYEQYF

D: NA
size: once
J: TRBJ2-1
V: TRBV12-3/TRBV12-4
DNA: TGTGCCAGCAGCCAAGGGCTAACCCAGGGCCATGAGCAGTTCTTC
CDR3: CASSQGLTQGHEQFF

D: TRBD1
size: NA
J: TRBJ2-3
V: TRBV28
DNA: TGTGCCAGCCCCCCCCCTCGCGTAGGGGGCATTCCTAGCACAGATACGCAGTATTTT
CDR3: CASPPPRVGGIPSTDTQYF

D: NA
size: few
J: TRBJ1-2
V: TRBV12-3/TRBV12-4
DNA: TGTGCCAGCAGGCCCGCCGGGACAACTAACTATGGCTACACCTTC
CDR3: CASRPAGTTNYGYTF